These 4 T cell receptor beta chains share one sample of origin, sequenced in a study of T cells in Graves' hyperthyroidism and ophthalmopathy. RNA transcripts yielded amplified TCR beta CDR3 regions. With the HTBI primer set, the TCR CDR3 went through a first round of RT-PCR. Each CDR3 protein is one row after TCRdb ran MiXCR on the multiplex PCR reads. The sample has about 160,000 distinct CDR3 sequences, over 8% seen once. Source material: blood. The receptors here all came from a woman aged 18-29 years with Graves' hyperthyroidism that later progressed to Graves' ophthalmopathy.

This clonotype was detected many times. The chain is built from TRBV20-1 and TRBJ1-2, with D uncertain. Trimming shortened V by 0 bases and J by 11 bases, and 10 bases separated the two germline ends. Germline V lookup: CDR1 DFQATT, CDR2 SNEGSKA (reference sequence). CDR3 length: 11 amino acids. The CDR3 nucleotides are TGCAGTGCTAGAGATGCCCCGGGATACACCTTC. Protein: CSARDAPGYTF.

The chain recombines TRBV4-1 with TRBJ2-3; the D gene is possibly TRBD2 (5 bases). Germline lookup yields CDR1 MGHRA and CDR2 YSYEKL. Trimming shortened V by 1 base and J by 4 bases, and 12 bases separated the two germline ends. CDR3 length equals 15 residues. CDR3 sequence reads: CASSQGGLRADTQYF. The CDR3 coding sequence is TGCGCCAGCAGCCAAGGTGGACTTCGGGCAGATACGCAGTATTTT.

In its sample, this clonotype was seen a few times. The rearrangement links TRBV4-1 to TRBJ1-5, with D possibly TRBD1 on 6 matching bases. Trimming left V 0 bases short and J 6 bases short, with 21 bases between. Germline values: CDR1 MGHRA, CDR2 YSYEKL. CDR3 length: 18 amino acids. Written as DNA, the CDR3 is TGCGCCAGCAGCCAAGAAATCAGGCTACAGGGAGGGAGTCAGCCCCAGCATTTT. It encodes CASSQEIRLQGGSQPQHF.

J is TRBJ2-1 and V is TRBV27; TRBD1 agrees at 9 bases. The CDR3 has 15 amino acids. Losses at the gene ends were 5 bases for V and 10 bases for J; bases not matched to a gene: 12. CDR1 and CDR2 from the germline V gene are MNHEY and SMNVEV (reference sequence). The CDR3 is CASSVTGGGYSEQFF. The CDR3 nucleotides read TGTGCCAGCAGTGTGACAGGGGGTGGGTATAGCGAGCAGTTCTTC.